This passage covers 9 T cell receptor beta chains from one sample sequenced in a study of T cells in Graves' hyperthyroidism and ophthalmopathy. There were TCR beta CDR3 regions amplified from RNA transcripts. HTBI primers were the set used in a first-round RT-PCR of the TCR CDR3. TCRdb independently ran MiXCR on the multiplex PCR reads; one entry per CDR3 protein. The sample includes fewer than 500,000 distinct CDR3 sequences, 13% of them seen just once. Sequenced: blood. These receptors came from a man between 25 and 39 years old with Graves' hyperthyroidism that later progressed to Graves' ophthalmopathy.

The chain links TRBV7-6 to TRBJ1-6; 9 bases align to TRBD1. The germline CDR1 and CDR2 sequences are SGHVS and FNYEAQ. J was trimmed by 8 bases and V by 5 bases; bases with no gene match: 4. This CDR3 is built from 14 residues. The CDR3 region is CASSTQGADSPLHF. CDR3 DNA: TGTGCCAGCAGCACACAGGGGGCTGATTCACCCCTCCACTTT.

The table lists this clonotype with many counts. The rearrangement links TRBV28 to TRBJ2-3; 7 bases map to TRBD2. CDR1 and CDR2 from the germline V gene are MDHEN and SYDVKM. This CDR3 spans 16 amino acids. The V and J ends lost 5 bases and 2 bases, in that order; junction bases with no gene match: 10. The CDR3 nucleotides are TGTGCCAGCAGTGAGCGGAGCGGGGACCTCACAGATACGCAGTATTTT. Translation: CASSERSGDLTDTQYF.

This clonotype came up many times. J is TRBJ1-3 and V is TRBV12-3 or TRBV12-4, with D unclear. This CDR3 comprises 14 residues. This chain's CDR3 is CATQPSASGNTIYF. The CDR3 DNA sequence: TGTGCAACGCAGCCGTCCGCCTCTGGAAACACCATATATTTT.

A word on this clonotype: The junction shows a germline mismatch at one end, possibly a read error. The chain has TRBV27 and TRBJ2-7, with no clear D. The CDR3 length is 15 residues. The germline CDR1 and CDR2 sequences are MNHEY and SMNVEV (reference sequence). In nucleotides, the CDR3 is TGTGCCAGCACCCGGTCCCTATCAGGCTCCTGCGAGCAGTACTTC. Its protein is CASTRSLSGSCEQYF.

This clonotype was found many times. The chain is built from TRBV20-1 and TRBJ1-2; 8 bases are a match to TRBD1. Trimming at V came to 3 bases and at J to 3 bases, leaving 3 bases not matched to a gene. The germline gives CDR1 DFQATT, CDR2 SNEGSKA (reference sequence). This CDR3 region has 13 residues. CDR3 region: CSARDREDYGYTF. The CDR3 bases are TGCAGTGCTAGGGACAGGGAAGACTATGGCTACACCTTC.

CDR3 sequence reads: CATRPGTSAGELFF. CDR3 bases: TGTGCCACCAGACCCGGGACTAGTGCCGGGGAGCTGTTTTTT. V usage is TRBV24-1 and J usage is TRBJ2-2; TRBD2 matches 8 bases. Looked up from germline, CDR1 is KGHDR and CDR2 is SFDVKD. With 7 bases clipped from V and 6 bases from J, the junction kept 6 bases outside the gene matches. The CDR3 is made up of 14 amino acids.

This clonotype was counted between two and nine times. The chain recombines TRBV28 with TRBJ2-5; D is ambiguous. The CDR3 spans 15 residues. Trimming took off 4 bases at V and 2 bases at J, with 14 bases between the two ends. The germline V gene has CDR1 MDHEN and CDR2 SYDVKM. CDR3 loop: CASSSGGYVQETQYF. CDR3 nucleotides: TGTGCCAGCAGTTCAGGCGGCTACGTGCAAGAGACCCAGTACTTC.

The V call is TRBV20-1, the J call TRBJ2-7; no clear D. In germline, CDR1 is DFQATT, CDR2 SNEGSKA (reference sequence). The CDR3 sequence is 13 residues long. V lost 1 base and J lost 6, with 13 bases in between. This CDR3 reads CSARGLLSPEQYF. The CDR3 DNA reads TGCAGTGCTAGAGGGCTCCTATCTCCCGAGCAGTACTTC.

This clonotype has ten or more counts. The chain couples TRBV12-3 or TRBV12-4 to TRBJ1-5; D perhaps matches TRBD1 (6 bases). This CDR3 comprises 14 residues. V was shortened by 6 bases and J by 5 bases, with 14 bases between the two germline ends. The CDR3 coding sequence is TGTGCCAGCAGCCAGGACAGCGGTTATCAGCCCCAGCATTTT. Its protein product is CASSQDSGYQPQHF.